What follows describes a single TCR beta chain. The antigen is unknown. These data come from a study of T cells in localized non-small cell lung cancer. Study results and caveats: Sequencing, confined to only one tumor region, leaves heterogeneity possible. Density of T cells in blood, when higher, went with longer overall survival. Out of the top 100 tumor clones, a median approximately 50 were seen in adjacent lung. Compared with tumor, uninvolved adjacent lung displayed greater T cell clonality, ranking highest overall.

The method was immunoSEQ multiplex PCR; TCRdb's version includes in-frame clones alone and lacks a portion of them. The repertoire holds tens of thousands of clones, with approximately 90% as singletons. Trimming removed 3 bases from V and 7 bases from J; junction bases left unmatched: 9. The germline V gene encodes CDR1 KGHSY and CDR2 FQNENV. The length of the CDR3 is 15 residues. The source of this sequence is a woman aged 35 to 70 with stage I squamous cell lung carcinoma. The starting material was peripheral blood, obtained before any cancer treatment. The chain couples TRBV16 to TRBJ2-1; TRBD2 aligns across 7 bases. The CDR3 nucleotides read TGTGCCAGCAGCCAGGACTCCGGGGGGAGTAATGAGCAGTTCTTC. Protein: CASSQDSGGSNEQFF.